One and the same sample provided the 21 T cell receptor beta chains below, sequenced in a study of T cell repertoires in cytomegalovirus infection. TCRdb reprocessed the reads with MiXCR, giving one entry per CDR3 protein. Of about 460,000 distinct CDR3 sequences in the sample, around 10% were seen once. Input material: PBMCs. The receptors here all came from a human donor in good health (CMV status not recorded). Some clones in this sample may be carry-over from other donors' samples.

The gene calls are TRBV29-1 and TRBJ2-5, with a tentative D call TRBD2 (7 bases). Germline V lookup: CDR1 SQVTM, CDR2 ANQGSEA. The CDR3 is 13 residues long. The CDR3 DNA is TGCAGTGTAATAAGGGGGGGCGCAGAGACCCAGTACTTC. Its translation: CSVIRGGAETQYF.

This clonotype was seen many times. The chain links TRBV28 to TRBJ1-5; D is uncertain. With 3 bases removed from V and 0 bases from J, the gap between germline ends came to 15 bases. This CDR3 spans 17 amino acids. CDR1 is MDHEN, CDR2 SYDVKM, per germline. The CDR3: CASSLMGDRYSNQPQHF. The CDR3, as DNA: TGTGCCAGCAGTTTGATGGGAGATCGTTATAGCAATCAGCCCCAGCATTTT.

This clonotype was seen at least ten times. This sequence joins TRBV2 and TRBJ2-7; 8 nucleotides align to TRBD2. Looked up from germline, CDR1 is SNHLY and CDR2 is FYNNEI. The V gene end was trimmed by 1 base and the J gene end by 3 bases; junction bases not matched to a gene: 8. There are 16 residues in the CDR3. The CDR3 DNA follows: TGTGCCAGCAGTGAAGGAGATTGGCGGGAGGACTACGAGCAGTACTTC. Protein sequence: CASSEGDWREDYEQYF.

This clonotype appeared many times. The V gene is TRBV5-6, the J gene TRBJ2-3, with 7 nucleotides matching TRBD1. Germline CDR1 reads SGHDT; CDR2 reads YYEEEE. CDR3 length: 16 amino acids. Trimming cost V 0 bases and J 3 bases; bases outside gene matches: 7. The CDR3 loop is CASSLAGQFLTDTQYF. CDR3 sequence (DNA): TGTGCCAGCAGCTTGGCGGGACAGTTTCTAACAGATACGCAGTATTTT.

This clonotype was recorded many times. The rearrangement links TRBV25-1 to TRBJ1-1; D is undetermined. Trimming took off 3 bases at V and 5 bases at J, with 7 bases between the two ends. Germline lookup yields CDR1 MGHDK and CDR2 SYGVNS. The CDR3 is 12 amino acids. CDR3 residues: CASSEGRTEAFF. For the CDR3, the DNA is TGTGCCAGCAGTGAGGGGAGGACTGAAGCTTTCTTT. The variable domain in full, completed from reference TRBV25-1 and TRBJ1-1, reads EADIYQTPRYLVIGTGKKITLECSQTMGHDKMYWYQQDPGMELHLIHYSYGVNSTEKGDLSSESTVSRIRTEHFPLTLESARPSHTSQYLCASSEGRTEAFFGQGTRLTVV.

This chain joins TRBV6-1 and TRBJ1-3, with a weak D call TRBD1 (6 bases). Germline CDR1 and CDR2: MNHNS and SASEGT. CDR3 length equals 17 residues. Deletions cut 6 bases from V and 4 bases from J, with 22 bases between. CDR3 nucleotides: TGTGCCAGCAGCCGGACAGTGATCCTCTCTGGAGGAAACACCATATATTTT. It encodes CASSRTVILSGGNTIYF.

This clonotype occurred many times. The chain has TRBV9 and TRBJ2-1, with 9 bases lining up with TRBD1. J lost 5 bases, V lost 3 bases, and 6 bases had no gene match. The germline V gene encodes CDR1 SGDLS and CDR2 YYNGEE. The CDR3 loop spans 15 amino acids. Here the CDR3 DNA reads TGTGCCAGCAGCGGCTCGGGACAGGGACACAATGAGCAGTTCTTC. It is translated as CASSGSGQGHNEQFF. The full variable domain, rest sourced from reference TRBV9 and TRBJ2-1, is DSGVTQTPKHLITATGQRVTLRCSPRSGDLSVYWYQQSLDQGLQFLIQYYNGEERAKGNILERFSAQQFPDLHSELNLSSLELGDSALYFCASSGSGQGHNEQFFGPGTRLTVL.

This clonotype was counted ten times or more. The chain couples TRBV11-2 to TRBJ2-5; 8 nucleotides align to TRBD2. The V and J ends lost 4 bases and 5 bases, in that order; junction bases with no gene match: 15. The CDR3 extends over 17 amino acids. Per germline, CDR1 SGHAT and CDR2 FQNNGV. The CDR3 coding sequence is TGTGCCAGCAGCTCACTGCGAGCGGGGGCCCTTAGGGAGACCCAGTACTTC. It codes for CASSSLRAGALRETQYF.

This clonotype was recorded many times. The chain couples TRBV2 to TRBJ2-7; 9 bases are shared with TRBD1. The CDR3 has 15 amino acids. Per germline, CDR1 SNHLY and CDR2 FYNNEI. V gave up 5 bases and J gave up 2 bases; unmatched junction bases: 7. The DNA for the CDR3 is TGTGCCAGCAGTACAGGGGGCGGAATCACCTACGAGCAGTACTTC. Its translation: CASSTGGGITYEQYF.

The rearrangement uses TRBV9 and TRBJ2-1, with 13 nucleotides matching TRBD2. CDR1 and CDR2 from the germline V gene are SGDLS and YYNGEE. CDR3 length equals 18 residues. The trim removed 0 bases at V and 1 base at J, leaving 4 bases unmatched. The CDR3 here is CASSVGTSGGGSYNEQFF. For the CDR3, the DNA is TGTGCCAGCAGCGTAGGAACTAGCGGGGGGGGGTCCTACAATGAGCAGTTCTTC. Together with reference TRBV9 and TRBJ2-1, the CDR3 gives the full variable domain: DSGVTQTPKHLITATGQRVTLRCSPRSGDLSVYWYQQSLDQGLQFLIQYYNGEERAKGNILERFSAQQFPDLHSELNLSSLELGDSALYFCASSVGTSGGGSYNEQFFGPGTRLTVL.

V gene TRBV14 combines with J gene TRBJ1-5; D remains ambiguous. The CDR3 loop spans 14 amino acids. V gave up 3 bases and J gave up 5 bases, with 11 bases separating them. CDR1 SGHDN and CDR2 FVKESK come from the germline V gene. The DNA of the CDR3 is TGTGCCAGCAGCCAGGGCGACCGAGATCAGCCCCAGCATTTT. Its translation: CASSQGDRDQPQHF.

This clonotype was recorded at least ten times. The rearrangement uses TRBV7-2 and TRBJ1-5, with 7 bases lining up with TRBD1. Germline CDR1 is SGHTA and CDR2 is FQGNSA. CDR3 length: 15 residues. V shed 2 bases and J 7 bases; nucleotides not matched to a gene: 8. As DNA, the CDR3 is TGTGCCAGCAGCTTACAAGGACAGGTGGGGCAGCCCCAGCATTTT. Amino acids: CASSLQGQVGQPQHF.

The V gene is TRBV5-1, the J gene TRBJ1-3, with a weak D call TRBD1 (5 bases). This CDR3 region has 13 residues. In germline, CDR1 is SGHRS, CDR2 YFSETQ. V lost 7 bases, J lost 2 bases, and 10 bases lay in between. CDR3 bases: TGCGCCAGCCGGCGGACAACTGGAAACACCATATATTTT. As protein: CASRRTTGNTIYF.

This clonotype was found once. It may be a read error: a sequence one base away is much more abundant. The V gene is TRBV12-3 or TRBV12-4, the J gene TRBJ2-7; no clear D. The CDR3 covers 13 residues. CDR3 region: CPSSPRPSYEQYF. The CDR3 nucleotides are TGTCCCAGCAGCCCAAGACCCTCCTACGAGCAGTACTTC.

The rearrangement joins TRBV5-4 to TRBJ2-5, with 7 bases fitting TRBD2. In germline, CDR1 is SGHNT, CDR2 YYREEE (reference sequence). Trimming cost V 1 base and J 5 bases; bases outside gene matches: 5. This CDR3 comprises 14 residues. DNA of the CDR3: TGTGCCAGCAGCTTGCGAGCGGGGAGGGAGACCCAGTACTTC. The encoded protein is CASSLRAGRETQYF.

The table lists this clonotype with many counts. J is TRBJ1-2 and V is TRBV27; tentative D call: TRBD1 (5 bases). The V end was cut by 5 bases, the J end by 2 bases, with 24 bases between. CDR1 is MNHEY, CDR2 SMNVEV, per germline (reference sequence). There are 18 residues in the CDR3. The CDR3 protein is CASSAWPAGGKTNYGYTF. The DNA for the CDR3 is TGTGCCAGCAGTGCCTGGCCCGCCGGGGGTAAAACCAACTATGGCTACACCTTC.

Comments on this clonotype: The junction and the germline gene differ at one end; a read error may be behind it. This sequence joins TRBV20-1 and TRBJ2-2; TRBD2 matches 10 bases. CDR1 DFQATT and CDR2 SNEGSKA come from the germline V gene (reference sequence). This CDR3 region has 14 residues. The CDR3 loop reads CRALSGGSTGELFF. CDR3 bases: TGCCGTGCTCTTAGCGGGGGGAGTACCGGGGAGCTGTTTTTT.

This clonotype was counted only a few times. The CDR3 nucleotides read TGTGCCAGCAGCCTGACGGTAAACACCGGGGAGCTGTTTTTT. Translation: CASSLTVNTGELFF. V usage is TRBV5-6 and J usage is TRBJ2-2; D gene unclear. The CDR3 has 14 amino acids. Trimming left V 4 bases short and J 2 bases short, with 9 bases between. Germline V lookup: CDR1 SGHDT, CDR2 YYEEEE.

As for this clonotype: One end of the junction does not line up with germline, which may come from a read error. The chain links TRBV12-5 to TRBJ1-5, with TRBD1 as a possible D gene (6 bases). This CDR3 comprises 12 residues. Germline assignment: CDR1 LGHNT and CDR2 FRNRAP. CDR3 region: CAGGNRDQPQHF. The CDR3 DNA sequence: TGTGCTGGTGGTAACAGGGATCAGCCCCAGCATTTT.

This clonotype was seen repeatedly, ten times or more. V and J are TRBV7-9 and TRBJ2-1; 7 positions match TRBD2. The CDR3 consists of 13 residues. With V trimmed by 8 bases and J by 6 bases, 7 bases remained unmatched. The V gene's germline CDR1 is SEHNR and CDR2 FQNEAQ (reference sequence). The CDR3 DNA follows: TGTGCCAGCTTCGTGGGAGGGCCCAATGAGCAGTTCTTC. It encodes CASFVGGPNEQFF. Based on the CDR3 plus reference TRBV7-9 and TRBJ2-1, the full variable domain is DTGVSQNPRHKITKRGQNVTFRCDPISEHNRLYWYRQTLGQGPEFLTYFQNEAQLEKSRLLSDRFSAERPKGSFSTLEIQRTEQGDSAMYLCASFVGGPNEQFFGPGTRLTVL.

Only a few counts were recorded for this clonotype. The CDR3 DNA is TGTGCCAGCAGTCAGCAGGGAGAGAACACTGAAGCTTTCTTT. It encodes CASSQQGENTEAFF. The V call is TRBV12-3 or TRBV12-4, the J call TRBJ1-1; the D gene is possibly TRBD1 (5 bases). The CDR3 consists of 14 residues. Trimming shortened V by 5 bases and J by 1 base, and 11 bases separated the two germline ends.